This T cell receptor (beta chain) was recorded in a study of T cell responses to AZD1222 COVID-19 vaccine (dated by TCRdb to the early 2020s). For context, the study as a whole: AZD1222 recipients with second doses at about 4 weeks or about 12 weeks were pooled, because spike-specific TCR depth and breadth did not differ between schedules. A total of under 250 trial participants underwent TCR sequencing, of whom roughly 210 had received two doses of AZD1222 and around 26 had received two doses of the MenACWY control vaccine. Trial participants were enrolled into age subgroups of 18-55, 56-69 and 70-plus years, which contained roughly 150, 30 and 60 TCR-sequenced participants, respectively. On the study overall, not on this receptor specifically: Reportedly, almost half of the unique spike-specific TCRs recognized epitopes lying outside the regions that are mutated in the B.1.351 and B.1.1.7 variants. Participants were mostly white British and included more females than males, and it was suggested by the authors that clonal diversity may have been underestimated. The whole spike protein was spanned by vaccine-associated CD4 TCRs, and dominant responses were seen in regions 160-218 and 743-854. Spike-specific TCR breadth and depth rose significantly after two AZD1222 doses compared with day 0 and with MenACWY recipients. In the small 56-69-year group, the increase in depth fell short of significance, most likely because of low power. Because no day 14 peak-response samples were available, repertoires were characterized only after the peak T cell response. Conclusions about previously exposed vaccinees are limited, since just 6 or 7 AZD1222 recipients were seropositive for SARS-CoV-2 at baseline.

Points on this clone: This receptor's antigen is unknown. No much larger clone exists at a distance of one base, and base qualities are not known.

Relative to germline, V is 3 bases shorter and J is 5 bases shorter, with 11 bases between their ends. The CDR3 spans 14 residues, from the cysteine through the phenylalanine. The CDR3 DNA has 42 bases and is translated from base 1. CDR1 and CDR2 (MGHRA, YSYEKL) derive from the germline V gene. The sample's time point, from its label and the paper: baseline before first vaccination. Vaccinee samples were obtained from the UK trials COV001 and COV002, which included a single-blind randomized controlled phase 2/3 trial of AZD1222 (ChAdOx1 nCoV-19) in healthy adults. Trial participant PBMC samples were collected at day 0 and day 28 after the second dose for TCRbeta chain sequencing. The CDR3 regions of human TCRbeta chains were analyzed by immunosequencing. For the original study's pipeline: TCRs in the repertoires were matched against a reference library of SARS-CoV-2-specific TCRs that had been generated with the MIRA antigen-specificity platform. Breadth was defined as the fraction of unique TCRs that were SARS-CoV-2-associated, and depth was defined as the fraction of total T cells that were SARS-CoV-2-associated. Using the MIRA data, every spike-specific TCR was mapped to the spike region that the TCR reacted to and assigned to either a CD4 or a CD8 class. Log10-transformed breadth and depth values were compared by one-way ANOVA with Sidak's multiple comparisons tests. TCRdb retrieved this table from immuneACCESS and kept in-frame rearrangements only. Not all clones are present; in checked studies, unresolved V genes account for under half, and no reason is known for the remainder. The DNA gave D and trimming, while V, J and clone size come from that table. Present in this sample are around 120,000 clones, around 92% of which were seen just once. Of the sample, more than 13% is held by the ten largest clones.

The starting material was peripheral blood, obtained on day 0 of AZD1222 vaccination. Recombination linked TRBV4-1 to TRBJ2-1, with the D gene call left open. The sequence came from an adult in good health. The CDR3 has the sequence CASSQGSSNNEQFF. In nucleotide form, the sequence is TGCGCCAGCAGCCAGGGTAGTTCCAACAATGAGCAGTTCTTC.